The 2 T cell receptor beta chains presented below share a single source sample, sequenced in a study of shared clonotypes between healthy human individuals (dated by TCRdb to the early 2020s). Receptor amplification or capture employed the immunoSEQ multiplex PCR assay. TCRdb took over this immuneACCESS table, retaining in-frame rearrangements with V and J assigned. Such tables are incomplete; in checked studies, under half of the missing clones stem from an unresolved V gene, and the remainder is unexplained. This sample is represented by around 690,000 clones; roughly 87% of them were singletons. The ten largest clonotypes hold approximately 35% of the sample. Sequences were obtained from memory CD8+ T cells from PBMCs. The sample's cell subset or site label, in plain terms: CD45RO+ cells pooled with CCR7-negative TemRA cells. All receptors derive from a man aged 18 to 29 in good health. Some clones in this sample may be carry-over from other donors' samples.

The genes are TRBV27 and TRBJ2-2; D is tentatively TRBD1 or TRBD2 (5 bases each). Germline V gene sequence: CDR1 MNHEY, CDR2 SMNVEV (reference sequence). This CDR3 has 12 amino acids. Trimming removed 3 bases at V and 10 bases at J, with 9 bases between. The CDR3 coding sequence is TGTGCCAGCAGTTTTGAGGGGTTGGAGCTGTTTTTT. Amino acids: CASSFEGLELFF.

The genes are TRBV27 and TRBJ1-1, with unresolved D. Germline loops: CDR1 MNHEY, CDR2 SMNVEV (reference sequence). The CDR3 sequence is 14 residues long. V shed 4 bases and J shed 0 bases, with 9 bases lying between them. The CDR3 coding sequence is TGTGCCAGCAGTTCGTGGGGTGTGAACACTGAAGCTTTCTTT. It codes for CASSSWGVNTEAFF.